These T cell receptor beta chains were read from a single sample in a study of T cell clones after liver transplantation. TCRdb keeps only in-frame clones here, not all; method: immunoSEQ multiplex PCR. In the table there are 68,000 or so clones, 80% of which are singletons. The specimen comprised CD4+ T cells from blood, sampled before liver transplant. The source is a human donor who received a liver transplant. CDR3s leave out the opening cysteine and the closing phenylalanine or tryptophan. Clone size is shown for a subset of rows, as once, few, many or a class of expanded clone.

cdr3_aa: ASSQGEVGGQETQY
clone_size: -
v_call: TRBV4-1
j_call: TRBJ2-5

cdr3_aa: ASSIKGSKNQPQH
clone_size: -
v_call: TRBV19
j_call: TRBJ1-5

cdr3_aa: ATSRGSWVQPQH
clone_size: -
v_call: TRBV15
j_call: TRBJ1-5

cdr3_aa: AISHRGGQETQY
clone_size: few
v_call: TRBV10-3
j_call: TRBJ2-5

cdr3_aa: ASSAGLTAGYNEQF
clone_size: -
v_call: TRBV2
j_call: TRBJ2-1

cdr3_aa: ASSLALAGGSETQY
clone_size: -
v_call: TRBV5-1
j_call: TRBJ2-5

cdr3_aa: ASRTYRDRSYEQY
clone_size: -
v_call: TRBV28
j_call: TRBJ2-7

cdr3_aa: ASSPGTGGANYGYT
clone_size: -
v_call: TRBV5-1
j_call: TRBJ1-2

cdr3_aa: ASSELVQAALETQY
clone_size: -
v_call: TRBV25-1
j_call: TRBJ2-5

cdr3_aa: ASSQDPGQGARAGNTIY
clone_size: -
v_call: TRBV4-2
j_call: TRBJ1-3

cdr3_aa: ASSLEWGYSYEQY
clone_size: -
v_call: TRBV5-4
j_call: TRBJ2-7

cdr3_aa: ASSAETGPYEQY
clone_size: -
v_call: TRBV5-6
j_call: TRBJ2-7

cdr3_aa: AWSRRTSGSTTGELF
clone_size: -
v_call: TRBV30
j_call: TRBJ2-2

cdr3_aa: ASSPIWDGANVLT
clone_size: -
v_call: TRBV18
j_call: TRBJ2-6

cdr3_aa: ASSLGQGDGTNEKLF
clone_size: -
v_call: TRBV7-9
j_call: TRBJ1-4

cdr3_aa: AWSVNRAGYT
clone_size: -
v_call: TRBV30
j_call: TRBJ1-2

cdr3_aa: ASPGHQYSNQPQH
clone_size: -
v_call: TRBV19
j_call: TRBJ1-5

cdr3_aa: ASSYPGTRRVYGYT
clone_size: -
v_call: TRBV6-5
j_call: TRBJ1-2

cdr3_aa: ASSQDPRVGYEQY
clone_size: -
v_call: TRBV4-3
j_call: TRBJ2-7

cdr3_aa: ASSLGSTGELF
clone_size: once
v_call: TRBV7-3
j_call: TRBJ2-2

cdr3_aa: ASSPVAGSNQPQH
clone_size: -
v_call: TRBV5-1
j_call: TRBJ1-5

cdr3_aa: ASSWTGLADTQY
clone_size: few
v_call: TRBV7-2
j_call: TRBJ2-3

cdr3_aa: ASSLQVECVRTDTQY
clone_size: -
v_call: TRBV7-6
j_call: TRBJ2-3

cdr3_aa: ASSMNTDNIQY
clone_size: once
v_call: TRBV27
j_call: TRBJ2-4

cdr3_aa: ASSLAGGLGNEQF
clone_size: -
v_call: TRBV5-1
j_call: TRBJ2-1

cdr3_aa: ASSQLLGVITTYEQY
clone_size: -
v_call: TRBV4-1
j_call: TRBJ2-7

cdr3_aa: AWSANSASYNEQF
clone_size: -
v_call: TRBV30
j_call: TRBJ2-1

cdr3_aa: ASSPGVGRGPRKLF
clone_size: -
v_call: TRBV5-1
j_call: TRBJ1-4

cdr3_aa: ASSMDRTVGGQF
clone_size: few
v_call: TRBV7-2
j_call: TRBJ2-1

cdr3_aa: ASSLDLQGKETQY
clone_size: -
v_call: TRBV11-2
j_call: TRBJ2-5

cdr3_aa: ASSEMGTLNTIY
clone_size: few
v_call: TRBV2
j_call: TRBJ1-3

cdr3_aa: ASSLAKETQY
clone_size: -
v_call: TRBV5-1
j_call: TRBJ2-5

cdr3_aa: ASSLGDYEAF
clone_size: -
v_call: TRBV7-9
j_call: TRBJ1-1

cdr3_aa: SVAWGQKSGAF
clone_size: few
v_call: TRBV29-1
j_call: TRBJ1-1

cdr3_aa: ASSFDGTEKLF
clone_size: -
v_call: TRBV5-1
j_call: TRBJ1-4

cdr3_aa: ASSLATGNTDTQY
clone_size: -
v_call: TRBV5-4
j_call: TRBJ2-3

cdr3_aa: AWTEGYGYT
clone_size: -
v_call: TRBV30
j_call: TRBJ1-2

cdr3_aa: ASSFGTSGPQETQY
clone_size: -
v_call: TRBV7-9
j_call: TRBJ2-5

cdr3_aa: ASSYSGQGATEAF
clone_size: -
v_call: TRBV6-6
j_call: TRBJ1-1

cdr3_aa: ASSLSGTGETEAF
clone_size: -
v_call: TRBV28
j_call: TRBJ1-1

cdr3_aa: ASSPRGGGRANEQF
clone_size: -
v_call: TRBV28
j_call: TRBJ2-1

cdr3_aa: AGGSGLASDTQY
clone_size: -
v_call: TRBV6-1
j_call: TRBJ2-3